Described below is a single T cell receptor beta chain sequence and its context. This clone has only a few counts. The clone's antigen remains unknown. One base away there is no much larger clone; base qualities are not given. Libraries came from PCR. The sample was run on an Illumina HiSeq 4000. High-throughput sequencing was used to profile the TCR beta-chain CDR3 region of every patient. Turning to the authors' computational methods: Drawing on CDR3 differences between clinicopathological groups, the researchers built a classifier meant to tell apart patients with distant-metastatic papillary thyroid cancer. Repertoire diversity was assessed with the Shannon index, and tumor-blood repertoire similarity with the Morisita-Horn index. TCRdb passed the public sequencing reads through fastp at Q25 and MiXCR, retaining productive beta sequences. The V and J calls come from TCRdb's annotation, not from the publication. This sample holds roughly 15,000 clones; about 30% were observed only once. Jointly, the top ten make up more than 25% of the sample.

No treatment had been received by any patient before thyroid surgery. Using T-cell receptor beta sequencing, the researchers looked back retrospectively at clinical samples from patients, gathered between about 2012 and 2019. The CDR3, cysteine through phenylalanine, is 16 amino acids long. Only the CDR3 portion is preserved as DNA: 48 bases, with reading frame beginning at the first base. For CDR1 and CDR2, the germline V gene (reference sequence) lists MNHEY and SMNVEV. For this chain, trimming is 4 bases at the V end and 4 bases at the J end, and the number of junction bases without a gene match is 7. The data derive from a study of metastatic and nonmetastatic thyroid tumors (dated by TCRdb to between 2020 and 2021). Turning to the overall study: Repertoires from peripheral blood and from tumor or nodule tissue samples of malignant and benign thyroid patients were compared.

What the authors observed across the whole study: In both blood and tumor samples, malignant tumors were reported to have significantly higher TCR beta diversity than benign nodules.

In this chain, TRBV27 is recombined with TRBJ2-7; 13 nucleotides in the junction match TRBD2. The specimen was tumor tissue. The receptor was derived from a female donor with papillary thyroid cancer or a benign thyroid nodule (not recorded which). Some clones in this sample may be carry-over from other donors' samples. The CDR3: CASSSPTSGRRYEQYF. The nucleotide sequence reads TGTGCCAGCAGTTCCCCGACTAGCGGGAGGAGGTACGAGCAGTACTTC.